The entry that follows covers one T cell receptor (beta chain) sequence. The CDR3 extends over 13 amino acids. The ends were cut back, 7 bases at V and 1 base at J, with 10 bases in the middle. CDR1 is SNHLY and CDR2 is FYNNEI in the germline V gene. Those enrolled, adults aged roughly 18 to 100 years, came from roughly 22 US areas. Clinical histories supplied by participants themselves formed the basis of cohort assignment. Contact with a PCR-confirmed or clinician-diagnosed COVID-19 case occurred within 2 weeks of entry. This sample was taken from a study of blood T cell repertoires in COVID-19. About the study: T cells, B-cell-depleted T cells, or PBMCs supplied cDNA or gDNA.

Method: immunoSEQ multiplex PCR; TCRdb's copy keeps in-frame clones and lacks some. The top ten clones hold approximately 0.9% of a sample with roughly 240,000 clones, over 80% of them seen once. Sequences were obtained from PBMCs or T cells enriched from blood (not recorded which). The source of this sequence is a man aged 50 or older who had been exposed to COVID-19. The genes are TRBV2 and TRBJ2-5; D is possibly TRBD1 (5 bases). This CDR3 reads CASIWTIQETQYF. The CDR3 DNA reads TGTGCCAGCATATGGACAATCCAAGAGACCCAGTACTTC.